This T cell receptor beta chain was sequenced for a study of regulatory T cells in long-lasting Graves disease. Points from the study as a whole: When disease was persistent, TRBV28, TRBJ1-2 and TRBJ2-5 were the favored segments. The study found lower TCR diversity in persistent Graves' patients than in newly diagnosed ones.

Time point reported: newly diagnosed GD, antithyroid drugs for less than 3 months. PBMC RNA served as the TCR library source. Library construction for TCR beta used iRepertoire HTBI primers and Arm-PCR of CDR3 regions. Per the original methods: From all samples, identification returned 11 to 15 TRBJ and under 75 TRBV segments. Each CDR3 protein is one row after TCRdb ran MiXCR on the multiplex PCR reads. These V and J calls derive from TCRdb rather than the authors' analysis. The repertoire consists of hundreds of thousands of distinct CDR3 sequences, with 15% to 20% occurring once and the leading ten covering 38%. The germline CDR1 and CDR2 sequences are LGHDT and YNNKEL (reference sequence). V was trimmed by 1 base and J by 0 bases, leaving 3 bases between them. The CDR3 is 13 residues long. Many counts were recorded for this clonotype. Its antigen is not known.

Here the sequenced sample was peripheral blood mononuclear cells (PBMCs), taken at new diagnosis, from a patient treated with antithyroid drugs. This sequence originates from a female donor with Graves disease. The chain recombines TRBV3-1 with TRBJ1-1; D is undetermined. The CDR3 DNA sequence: TGTGCCAGCAGCCAAGTGATGAACACTGAAGCTTTCTTT. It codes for CASSQVMNTEAFF. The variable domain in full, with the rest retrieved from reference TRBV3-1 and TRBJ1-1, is DTAVSQTPKYLVTQMGNDKSIKCEQNLGHDTMYWYKQDSKKFLKIMFSYNNKELIINETVPNRFSPKSPDKAHLNLHINSLELGDSAVYFCASSQVMNTEAFFGQGTRLTVV.